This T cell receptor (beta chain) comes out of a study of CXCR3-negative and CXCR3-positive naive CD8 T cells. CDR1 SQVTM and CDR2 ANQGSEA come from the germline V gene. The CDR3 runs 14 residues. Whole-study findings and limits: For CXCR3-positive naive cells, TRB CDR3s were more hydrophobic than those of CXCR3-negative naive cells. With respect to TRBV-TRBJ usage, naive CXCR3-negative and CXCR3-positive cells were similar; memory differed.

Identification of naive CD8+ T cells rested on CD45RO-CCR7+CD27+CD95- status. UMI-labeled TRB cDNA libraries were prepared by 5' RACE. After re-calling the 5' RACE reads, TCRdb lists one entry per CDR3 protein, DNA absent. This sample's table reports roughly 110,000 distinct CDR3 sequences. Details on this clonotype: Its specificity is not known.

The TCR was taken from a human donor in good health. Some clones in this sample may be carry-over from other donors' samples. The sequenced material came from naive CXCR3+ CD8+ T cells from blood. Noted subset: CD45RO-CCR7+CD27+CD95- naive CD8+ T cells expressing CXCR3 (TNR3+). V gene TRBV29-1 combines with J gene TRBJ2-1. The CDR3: CSVVPLLDYNEQFF.